This TCR beta chain was identified in a study of PD-1 blockade in classical Hodgkin lymphoma. For this clone: The antigen is unknown.

Study-wide points: Exclusion applied to patients who initiated nivolumab less than 1 year following ASCT. Healthy donors were reported to have higher baseline TCR diversity than newly diagnosed patients. Lower baseline TCR diversity marked trial partial responders and progressors.

Clones were sequenced by immunoSEQ multiplex PCR, and TCRdb holds only the in-frame ones, with some missing. The data contain tens of thousands of clones, 90% of them seen just once; the ten biggest clones take up approximately 3%. The time point here: cycle 4 day 1 (C4D1), after less than 7 weeks of nivolumab. Brentuximab vedotin exposure varied, and every patient relapsed after autologous stem cell transplantation. V lost 2 bases and J lost 0, with 18 bases in between. This CDR3 has 18 amino acids. The germline V gene encodes CDR1 MNHEY and CDR2 SMNVEV (reference sequence). J is TRBJ2-3 and V is TRBV27, with D perhaps given as TRBD1 or TRBD2 (5 bases each). The origin of this receptor is a human donor with classical Hodgkin lymphoma. Sample: peripheral blood mononuclear cells (PBMCs), taken before the fourth cycle of nivolumab. CDR3 bases: TGTGCCAGCAGTTTAAGGGGAGCTAGGCGACCTAGCACAGATACGCAGTATTTT. Encoded protein: CASSLRGARRPSTDTQYF.